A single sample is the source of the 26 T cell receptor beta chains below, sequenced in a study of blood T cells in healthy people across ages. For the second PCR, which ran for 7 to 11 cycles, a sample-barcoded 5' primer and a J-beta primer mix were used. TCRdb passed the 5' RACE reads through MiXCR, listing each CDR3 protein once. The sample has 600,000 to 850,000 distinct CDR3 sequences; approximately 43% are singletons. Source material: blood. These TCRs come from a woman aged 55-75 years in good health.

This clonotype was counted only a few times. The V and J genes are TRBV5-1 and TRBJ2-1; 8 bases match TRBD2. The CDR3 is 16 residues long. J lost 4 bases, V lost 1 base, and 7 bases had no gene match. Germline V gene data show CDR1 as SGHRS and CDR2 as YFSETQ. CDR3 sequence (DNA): TGCGCCAGCAGCTTGAAAATAGCGGGGCCTTACAATGAGCAGTTCTTC. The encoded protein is CASSLKIAGPYNEQFF.

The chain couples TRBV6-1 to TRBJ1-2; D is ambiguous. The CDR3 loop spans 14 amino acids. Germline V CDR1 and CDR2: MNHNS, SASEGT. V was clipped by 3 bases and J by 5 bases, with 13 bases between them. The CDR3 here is CASSEAGPGYGYTF. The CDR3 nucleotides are TGTGCCAGCAGTGAGGCGGGCCCGGGGTATGGCTACACCTTC.

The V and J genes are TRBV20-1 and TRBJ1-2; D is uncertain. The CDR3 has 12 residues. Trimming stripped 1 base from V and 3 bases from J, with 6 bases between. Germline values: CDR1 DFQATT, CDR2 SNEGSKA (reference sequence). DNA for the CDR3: TGCAGTGCTAGAGCGGACCACTATGGCTACACCTTC. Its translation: CSARADHYGYTF.

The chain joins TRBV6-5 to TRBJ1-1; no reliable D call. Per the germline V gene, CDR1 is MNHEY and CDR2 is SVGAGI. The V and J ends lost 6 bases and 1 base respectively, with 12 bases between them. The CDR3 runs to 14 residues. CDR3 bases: TGTGCCAGCAGCCTCCGAGGTAGGAACACTGAAGCTTTCTTT. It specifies CASSLRGRNTEAFF.

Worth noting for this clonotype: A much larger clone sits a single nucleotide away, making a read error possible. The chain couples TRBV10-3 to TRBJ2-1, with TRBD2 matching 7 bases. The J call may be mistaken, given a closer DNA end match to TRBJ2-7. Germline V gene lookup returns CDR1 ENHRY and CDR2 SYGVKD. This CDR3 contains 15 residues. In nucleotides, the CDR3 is TGTGCCATCAGGGGGGAGGGGAGCTCCTACAATGAGCAGTACTTC. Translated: CAIRGEGSSYNEQYF.

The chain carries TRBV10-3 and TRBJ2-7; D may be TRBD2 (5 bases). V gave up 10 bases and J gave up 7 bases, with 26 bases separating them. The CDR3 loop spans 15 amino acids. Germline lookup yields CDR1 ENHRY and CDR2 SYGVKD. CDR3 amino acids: CATSSVGDALWEQYF. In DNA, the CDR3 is TGTGCCACCTCATCTGTCGGGGATGCCCTATGGGAGCAGTACTTC.

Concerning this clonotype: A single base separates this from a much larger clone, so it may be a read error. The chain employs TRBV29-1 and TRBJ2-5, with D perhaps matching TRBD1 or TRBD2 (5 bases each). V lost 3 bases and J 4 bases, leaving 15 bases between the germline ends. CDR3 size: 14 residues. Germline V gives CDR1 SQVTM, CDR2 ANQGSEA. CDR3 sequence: CSVEGSWDLETQYF. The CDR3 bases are TGCAGCGTTGAGGGTAGCTGGGACCTAGAGACCCAGTACTTC.

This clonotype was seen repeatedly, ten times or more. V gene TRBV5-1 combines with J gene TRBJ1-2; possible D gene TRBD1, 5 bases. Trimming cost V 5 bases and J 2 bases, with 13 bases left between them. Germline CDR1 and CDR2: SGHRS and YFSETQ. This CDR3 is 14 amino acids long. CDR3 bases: TGCGCCAGCAGACGGGAGTCAGGGAACTATGGCTACACCTTC. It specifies CASRRESGNYGYTF.

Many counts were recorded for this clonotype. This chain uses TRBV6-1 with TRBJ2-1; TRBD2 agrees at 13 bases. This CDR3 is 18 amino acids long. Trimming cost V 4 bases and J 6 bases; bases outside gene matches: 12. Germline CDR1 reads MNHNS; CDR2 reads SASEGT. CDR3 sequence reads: CASSATSGGARIFNEQFF. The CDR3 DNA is TGTGCCAGCAGTGCAACTAGCGGGGGGGCTCGTATTTTCAATGAGCAGTTCTTC.

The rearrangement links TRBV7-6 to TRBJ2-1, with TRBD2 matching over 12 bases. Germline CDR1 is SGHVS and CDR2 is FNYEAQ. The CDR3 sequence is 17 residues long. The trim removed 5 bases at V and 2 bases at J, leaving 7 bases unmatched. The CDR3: CASSLLTSGSPYNEQFF. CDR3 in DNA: TGTGCCAGCAGCCTCTTGACTAGCGGGAGTCCCTACAATGAGCAGTTCTTC.

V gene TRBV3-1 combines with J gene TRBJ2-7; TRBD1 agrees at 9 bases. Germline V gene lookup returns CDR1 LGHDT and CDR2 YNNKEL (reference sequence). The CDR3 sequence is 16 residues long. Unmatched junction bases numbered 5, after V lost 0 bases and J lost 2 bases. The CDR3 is CASSQEADRGPYEQYF. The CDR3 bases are TGTGCCAGCAGCCAAGAGGCGGACAGGGGTCCCTACGAGCAGTACTTC.

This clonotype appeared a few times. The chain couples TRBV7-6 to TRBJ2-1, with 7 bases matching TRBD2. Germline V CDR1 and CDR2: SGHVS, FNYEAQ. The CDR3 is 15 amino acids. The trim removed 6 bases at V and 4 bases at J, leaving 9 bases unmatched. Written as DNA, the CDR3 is TGTGCCAGCAGTTCCGGGGGGTCCGGATACAATGAGCAGTTCTTC. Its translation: CASSSGGSGYNEQFF.

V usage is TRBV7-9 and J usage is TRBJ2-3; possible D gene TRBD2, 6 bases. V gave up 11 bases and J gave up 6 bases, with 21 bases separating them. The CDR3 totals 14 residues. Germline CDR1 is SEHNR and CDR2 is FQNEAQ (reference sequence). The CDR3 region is CAGGSRGLRDTQYF. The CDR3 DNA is TGTGCCGGAGGTTCGCGGGGACTCAGGGATACGCAGTATTTT.

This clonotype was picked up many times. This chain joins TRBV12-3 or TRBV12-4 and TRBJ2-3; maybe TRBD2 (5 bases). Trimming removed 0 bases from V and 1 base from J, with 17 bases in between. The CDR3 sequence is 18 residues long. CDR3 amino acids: CASSLARRAPGGTDTQYF. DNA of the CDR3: TGTGCCAGCAGTTTAGCGCGTCGGGCCCCCGGGGGCACAGATACGCAGTATTTT.

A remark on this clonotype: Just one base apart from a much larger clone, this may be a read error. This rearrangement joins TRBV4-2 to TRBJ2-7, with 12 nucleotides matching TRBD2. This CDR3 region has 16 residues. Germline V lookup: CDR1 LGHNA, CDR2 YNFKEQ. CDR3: CTSSQDSLAGGYEQYF. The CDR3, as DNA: TGTACCAGCAGCCAAGATTCCCTAGCGGGAGGGTACGAGCAGTACTTC.

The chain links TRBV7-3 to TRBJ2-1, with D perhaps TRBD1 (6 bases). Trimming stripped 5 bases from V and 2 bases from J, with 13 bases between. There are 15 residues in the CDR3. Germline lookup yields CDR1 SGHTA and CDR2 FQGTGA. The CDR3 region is CASSPRWGPYNEQFF. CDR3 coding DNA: TGTGCCAGCAGCCCCCGGTGGGGGCCCTACAATGAGCAGTTCTTC.

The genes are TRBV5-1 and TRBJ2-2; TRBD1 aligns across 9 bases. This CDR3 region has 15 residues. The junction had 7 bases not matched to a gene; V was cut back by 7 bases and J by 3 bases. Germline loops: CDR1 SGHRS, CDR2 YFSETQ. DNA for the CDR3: TGCGCCAGCGGTCACAGGGGGCGGGACACCGGGGAGCTGTTTTTT. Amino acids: CASGHRGRDTGELFF. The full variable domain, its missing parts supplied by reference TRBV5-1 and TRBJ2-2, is KAGVTQTPRYLIKTRGQQVTLSCSPISGHRSVSWYQQTPGQGLQFLFEYFSETQRNKGNFPGRFSGRQFSNSRSEMNVSTLELGDSALYLCASGHRGRDTGELFFGEGSRLTVL.

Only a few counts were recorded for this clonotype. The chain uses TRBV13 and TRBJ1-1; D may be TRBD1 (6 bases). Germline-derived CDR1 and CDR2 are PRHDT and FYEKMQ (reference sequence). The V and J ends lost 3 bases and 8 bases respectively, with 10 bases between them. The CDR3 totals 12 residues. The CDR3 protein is CASSFQGMEAFF. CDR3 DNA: TGTGCCAGCAGCTTTCAGGGGATGGAAGCTTTCTTT.

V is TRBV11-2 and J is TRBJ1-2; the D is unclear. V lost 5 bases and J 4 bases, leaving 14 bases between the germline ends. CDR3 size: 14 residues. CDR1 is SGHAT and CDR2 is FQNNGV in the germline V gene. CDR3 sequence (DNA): TGTGCCAGCAGCCGGCAGTCCGGAGCCTATGGCTACACCTTC. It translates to CASSRQSGAYGYTF.

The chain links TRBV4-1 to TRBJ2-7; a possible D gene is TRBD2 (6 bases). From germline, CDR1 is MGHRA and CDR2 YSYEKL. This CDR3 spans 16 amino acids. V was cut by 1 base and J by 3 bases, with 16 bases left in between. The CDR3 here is CASSQGVAADVYEQYF. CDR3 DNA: TGCGCCAGCAGCCAAGGAGTAGCGGCAGACGTCTACGAGCAGTACTTC.

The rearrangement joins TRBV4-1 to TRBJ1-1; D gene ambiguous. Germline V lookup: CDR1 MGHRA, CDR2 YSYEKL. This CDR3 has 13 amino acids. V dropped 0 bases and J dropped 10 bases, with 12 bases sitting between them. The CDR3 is CASSQELRRRAFF. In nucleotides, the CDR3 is TGCGCCAGCAGCCAAGAATTGAGAAGAAGAGCTTTCTTT.

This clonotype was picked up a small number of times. DNA of the CDR3: TGTGCCACCCGAAACGACCAGCTCTCCTACGAGCAGTACTTC. Its translation: CATRNDQLSYEQYF. This chain links TRBV15 with TRBJ2-7; no reliable D call. CDR3 length: 14 amino acids. Germline lookup yields CDR1 LNHNV and CDR2 YYDKDF (reference sequence). V was clipped by 8 bases and J by 0 bases, with 14 bases between them. The whole variable domain, remainder taken from reference TRBV15 and TRBJ2-7, is DAMVIQNPRYQVTQFGKPVTLSCSQTLNHNVMYWYQQKSSQAPKLLFHYYDKDFNNEADTPDNFQSRRPNTSFCFLDIRSPGLGDTAMYLCATRNDQLSYEQYFGPGTRLTVT.

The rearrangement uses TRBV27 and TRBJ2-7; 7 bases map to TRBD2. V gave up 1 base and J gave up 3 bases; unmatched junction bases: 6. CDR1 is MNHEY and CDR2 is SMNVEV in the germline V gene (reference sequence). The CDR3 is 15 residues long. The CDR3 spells CASSLFPGGIYEQYF. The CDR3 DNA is TGTGCCAGCAGTTTATTTCCGGGAGGAATCTACGAGCAGTACTTC.

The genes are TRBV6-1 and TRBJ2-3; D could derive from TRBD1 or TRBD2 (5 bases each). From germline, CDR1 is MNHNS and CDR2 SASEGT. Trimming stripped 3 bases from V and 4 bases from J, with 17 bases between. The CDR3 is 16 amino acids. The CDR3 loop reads CASSEPRDPGADTQYF. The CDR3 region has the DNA TGTGCCAGCAGTGAGCCCCGGGACCCCGGCGCAGATACGCAGTATTTT.

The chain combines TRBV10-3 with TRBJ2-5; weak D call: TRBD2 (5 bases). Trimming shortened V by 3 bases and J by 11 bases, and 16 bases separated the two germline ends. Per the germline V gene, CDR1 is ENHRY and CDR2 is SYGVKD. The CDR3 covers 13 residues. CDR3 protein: CAISDMTTGEQYF. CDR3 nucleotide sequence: TGTGCCATCAGTGACATGACTACCGGTGAGCAGTACTTC.

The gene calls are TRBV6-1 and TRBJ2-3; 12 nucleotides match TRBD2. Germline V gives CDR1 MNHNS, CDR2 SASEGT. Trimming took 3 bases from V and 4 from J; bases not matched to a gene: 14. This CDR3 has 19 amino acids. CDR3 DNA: TGTGCCAGCAGTGACCCCCGGACAGATACTAGCGGGGGGCCAGATACGCAGTATTTT. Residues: CASSDPRTDTSGGPDTQYF.